These 17 T cell receptor beta chains share one sample of origin, sequenced in a study of OX40 agonist ivuxolimab in advanced cancers. Here immunoSEQ multiplex PCR was the method, and the copy in TCRdb shows in-frame clones only, minus some. In the table there are nearly 60,000 clones, approximately 80% of which are singletons. The material sequenced was CD4+ or CD8+ T cells sorted from blood, taken in a trial of the OX40 agonist ivuxolimab. These receptors were obtained from an adult with an advanced solid tumor such as melanoma, head and neck, liver or kidney cancer.

The CDR3 is CASSLDGLSYEQYF. Here the CDR3 DNA reads TGTGCCAGCAGCTTAGACGGCCTTTCCTACGAGCAGTACTTC. This chain uses TRBV7-2 with TRBJ2-7; no clear D. V lost 1 base to trimming and J lost 1 base, with 8 bases between them. The CDR3 is made up of 14 amino acids. CDR1 and CDR2 from the germline V gene are SGHTA and FQGNSA. The full variable domain, completed using reference TRBV7-2 and TRBJ2-7, is GAGVSQSPSNKVTEKGKDVELRCDPISGHTALYWYRQSLGQGLEFLIYFQGNSAPDKSGLPSDRFSAERTGGSVSTLTIQRTQQEDSAVYLCASSLDGLSYEQYFGPGTRLTVT.

J is TRBJ2-5 and V is TRBV7-6, with TRBD1 matching over 7 bases. The CDR3 has 13 amino acids. Germline CDR1 reads SGHVS; CDR2 reads FNYEAQ. Germline trimming cut 10 bases from V and 1 base from J; bases unmatched to any gene: 6. This CDR3 reads CATQGGGQETQYF. CDR3 coding DNA: TGTGCCACCCAAGGGGGCGGCCAAGAGACCCAGTACTTC.

J is TRBJ2-4 and V is TRBV2, with D uncertain. The ends were cut back, 6 bases at V and 0 bases at J, with 6 bases in the middle. This CDR3 has 13 residues. Germline V gives CDR1 SNHLY, CDR2 FYNNEI. CDR3: CASRPGAKNIQYF. In DNA, the CDR3 is TGTGCCAGCAGGCCCGGAGCCAAAAACATTCAGTACTTC.

This clone was counted a single time. The chain employs TRBV5-1 and TRBJ2-2; D is uncertain. Trimming shortened V by 4 bases and J by 3 bases, and 10 bases separated the two germline ends. The CDR3 has 14 residues. Germline V CDR1 and CDR2: SGHRS, YFSETQ. The CDR3 here is CASSLLSDTGELFF. The CDR3 region has the DNA TGCGCCAGCAGCCTGCTGTCGGACACCGGGGAGCTGTTTTTT.

J is TRBJ1-4 and V is TRBV6-6; D is perhaps TRBD1 (5 bases). Trimming removed 3 bases from V and 3 bases from J, with 14 bases in between. The CDR3 has 16 amino acids. CDR1 is MNHNY and CDR2 is SVGAGI in the germline V gene (reference sequence). The DNA for the CDR3 is TGTGCCAGCAGTTATGACAGCCCTGGGGCTAATGAAAAACTGTTTTTT. Amino acids: CASSYDSPGANEKLFF.

The chain combines TRBV11-2 with TRBJ2-5; D unresolved. Deletions cut 0 bases from V and 11 bases from J, with 16 bases between. The V gene's germline CDR1 is SGHAT and CDR2 FQNNGV. CDR3 length: 14 residues. CDR3 nucleotides: TGTGCCAGCAGCTTAGAATTGAGGCTAGGTCTTCAGTACTTC. Translating gives CASSLELRLGLQYF.

The chain recombines TRBV6-5 with TRBJ2-7, with D hard to call. Trimming stripped 6 bases from V and 0 bases from J, with 12 bases between. This CDR3 contains 14 residues. Germline lookup yields CDR1 MNHEY and CDR2 SVGAGI. The CDR3 sequence is CASRVLHGSYEQYF. Written as DNA, the CDR3 is TGTGCCAGCAGGGTGCTACATGGCTCCTACGAGCAGTACTTC.

The CDR3 DNA reads TGTGCCACCAGCAGAGATCCCAGGAGCTCTGGAAACACCATATATTTT. Protein product: CATSRDPRSSGNTIYF. The chain joins TRBV15 to TRBJ1-3, with D hard to call. The CDR3 has 16 residues. Germline V gene lookup returns CDR1 LNHNV and CDR2 YYDKDF (reference sequence). Deletions cut 0 bases from V and 0 bases from J, with 9 bases between.

The J gene is TRBJ2-3, the V gene TRBV27; D possibly corresponds to TRBD1 (6 bases). Looked up from germline, CDR1 is MNHEY and CDR2 is SMNVEV (reference sequence). The CDR3 is made up of 17 amino acids. Between the trimmed V and J ends, which lost 4 bases and 0 bases, there was a span of 17 bases. The CDR3 loop reads CASSSIRDTTSTDTQYF. The CDR3 nucleotides read TGTGCCAGCAGTTCTATCCGGGACACTACTAGCACAGATACGCAGTATTTT.

This clone was observed a single time. This sequence joins TRBV5-1 and TRBJ2-5; 10 nucleotides line up with TRBD2. The CDR3 contains 15 residues. Germline CDR1 is SGHRS and CDR2 is YFSETQ. V lost 1 base, J lost 4 bases, and 4 bases stayed unmatched. The CDR3 is CASSLITSGVETQYF. The DNA for the CDR3 is TGCGCCAGCAGCTTGATTACTAGCGGGGTAGAGACCCAGTACTTC.

In this sample, this clone turned up a few times. This chain uses TRBV19 with TRBJ1-5; D gene ambiguous. Germline CDR1 and CDR2: LNHDA and SQIVND (reference sequence). V was clipped by 4 bases and J by 8 bases, with 15 bases between them. CDR3 length: 14 residues. The CDR3 is CASSTEDGWEPQHF. The DNA for the CDR3 is TGTGCCAGTAGTACCGAGGACGGGTGGGAGCCCCAGCATTTT.

This sequence joins TRBV28 and TRBJ2-1, with 11 positions matching TRBD2. The V segment lost 2 bases and the J segment 4 bases; nucleotides outside the gene matches: 4. This CDR3 is built from 16 residues. The V gene's germline CDR1 is MDHEN and CDR2 SYDVKM. DNA of the CDR3: TGTGCCAGCAGTTTAGCGGCTAGCGGGGGGTACAATGAGCAGTTCTTC. This encodes CASSLAASGGYNEQFF.

The rearrangement links TRBV2 to TRBJ2-7; TRBD1 matches at 7 bases. Germline CDR1 SNHLY, CDR2 FYNNEI. The trim removed 0 bases at V and 4 bases at J, leaving 6 bases unmatched. The CDR3 has 15 amino acids. CDR3 coding DNA: TGTGCCAGCAGTGAAGCGCTGGACAGGATTTACGAGCAGTACTTC. Its translation: CASSEALDRIYEQYF. Supplemented by reference TRBV2 and TRBJ2-7, the full variable domain reads EPEVTQTPSHQVTQMGQEVILRCVPISNHLYFYWYRQILGQKVEFLVSFYNNEISEKSEIFDDQFSVERPDGSNFTLKIRSTKLEDSAMYFCASSEALDRIYEQYFGPGTRLTVT.

The genes are TRBV7-6 and TRBJ2-7, with D possibly TRBD1 on 6 matching bases. Germline loops: CDR1 SGHVS, CDR2 FNYEAQ. Trimming shortened V by 3 bases and J by 2 bases, and 11 bases separated the two germline ends. The CDR3 consists of 14 residues. The CDR3 coding sequence is TGTGCCAGCAGCTTGAATCAGGGGCCCTACGAGCAGTACTTC. Residues: CASSLNQGPYEQYF.

The chain employs TRBV11-3 and TRBJ1-1; D call uncertain. The CDR3 contains 11 residues. Per germline, CDR1 SGHNT and CDR2 YENEEA. Trimming took 1 base from V and 11 from J, leaving 8 bases between them. CDR3 bases: TGTGCCAGCAGCTTAGGGCCGAGGGCTTTCTTT. This translates into CASSLGPRAFF.

J is TRBJ1-2 and V is TRBV5-5; no firm D call. Germline V gives CDR1 SGHKS, CDR2 YYEKEE (reference sequence). This CDR3 contains 15 residues. Deletions cut 2 bases from V and 3 bases from J, with 14 bases between. The chain's CDR3 is CASSFSGVLDYGYTF. Here the CDR3 DNA reads TGTGCCAGCAGCTTTTCCGGGGTTTTGGACTATGGCTACACCTTC.

This clone has only one observation. CDR3 DNA sequence: TGTGCCAGCAGCGTAGTCCTTGGGGCGGGAGAGACCCAGTACTTC. It translates to CASSVVLGAGETQYF. This chain links TRBV9 with TRBJ2-5, with D possibly being TRBD1 or TRBD2 (5 bases each). CDR1 and CDR2 (germline): SGDLS, YYNGEE. The V and J ends lost 0 bases and 4 bases respectively, with 13 bases between them. CDR3 length equals 15 residues.